This T cell receptor beta chain was sequenced during a study of blood T cell repertoires in COVID-19. The CDR3 runs 15 residues. Trimming pared 3 bases from V and 5 bases from J, leaving 15 bases between. From germline, CDR1 is LNHDA and CDR2 SQIVND (reference sequence). Researchers sorted participants into cohorts using their self-reported clinical history. Authors' analysis steps: Scientists estimated how many nucleated cells there were by amplifying reference gene primers. TCRdb's table, derived via immunoSEQ multiplex PCR, lists solely in-frame clones and lacks some. Clone size and the V and J calls come from that table; the DNA yielded D and trimming. The repertoire has more than 400,000 clones, 75% to 90% of them found once; the top ten carry about 0.75%.

This sequence was found in a woman younger than 30 who had recovered from COVID-19. The material sequenced was PBMCs or T cells enriched from blood (not recorded which). The V gene is TRBV19, the J gene TRBJ2-3; D is possibly TRBD1 (6 bases). The CDR3 reads CASSIQARGGDTQYF. CDR3 bases: TGTGCCAGTAGTATCCAGGCCAGGGGTGGAGATACGCAGTATTTT. Drawing the rest from reference TRBV19 and TRBJ2-3, the complete variable domain is DGGITQSPKYLFRKEGQNVTLSCEQNLNHDAMYWYRQDPGQGLRLIYYSQIVNDFQKGDIAEGYSVSREKKESFPLTVTSAQKNPTAFYLCASSIQARGGDTQYFGPGTRLTVL.